These 23 T cell receptor beta chains came from one sample sequenced in a study of monozygotic twins with inflammatory bowel disease. TCRdb reprocessed the 5' RACE reads; each CDR3 protein has one entry and no DNA is given. In all, the sample yields 300,000 to 400,000 distinct CDR3 sequences. What was sequenced was blood. These receptors were collected from a human donor with ulcerative colitis or Crohn's disease, or a healthy co-twin of an affected twin (not recorded which).

The chain combines TRBV12-3 or TRBV12-4 with TRBJ2-2. This CDR3 is 12 amino acids long. The CDR3 spells CASSFDTGELFF.

This chain joins TRBV29-1 and TRBJ2-5; TCRdb reports TRBD1, a call that lacks DNA to check it against. The V gene's germline CDR1 is SQVTM and CDR2 ANQGSEA. This CDR3 spans 15 amino acids. The CDR3 sequence: CSVCYYGTGGETQYF.

The chain uses TRBV30 and TRBJ2-1; TCRdb outputs TRBD2, but without DNA this stays unchecked. Germline loops: CDR1 GTSNPN, CDR2 SVGIG (reference sequence). This CDR3 has 15 amino acids. The CDR3: CAWSTTSPSYNEQFF.

The rearrangement links TRBV7-6 to TRBJ2-1; the D gene TCRdb calls, TRBD2, cannot be checked with no DNA. CDR3 length: 21 residues. Germline CDR1 and CDR2: SGHVS and FNYEAQ. The CDR3 reads CASSLEPPGLAGGLSYNEQFF.

The CDR3 reads CASSEFRGRTYEQYF. This sequence joins TRBV2 and TRBJ2-7. Looked up from germline, CDR1 is SNHLY and CDR2 is FYNNEI. The CDR3 loop spans 15 amino acids. Complete variable domain (other parts from reference TRBV2 and TRBJ2-7): EPEVTQTPSHQVTQMGQEVILRCVPISNHLYFYWYRQILGQKVEFLVSFYNNEISEKSEIFDDQFSVERPDGSNFTLKIRSTKLEDSAMYFCASSEFRGRTYEQYFGPGTRLTVT.

This chain links TRBV12-3 or TRBV12-4 with TRBJ1-5; the D call of TRBD1 rests on TCRdb alone, since no DNA is present to check it. The CDR3 sequence is 14 residues long. The CDR3 here is CASSLGQGWEPQHF.

The chain combines TRBV25-1 with TRBJ1-2; TCRdb's D call, TRBD1, is unchecked because there is no DNA. This CDR3 is built from 14 residues. The germline CDR1 and CDR2 sequences are MGHDK and SYGVNS. CDR3 residues: CASSALGAVNGYTF.

The chain links TRBV3-1 to TRBJ2-7; with no DNA, the TCRdb D assignment of TRBD2 cannot be verified. The CDR3 has 15 amino acids. Per germline, CDR1 LGHDT and CDR2 YNNKEL (reference sequence). The CDR3 is CASSQGLAGRYEQYF.

Here the CDR3 reads CASTDGPPGNTIYF. This rearrangement joins TRBV19 to TRBJ1-3. In germline, CDR1 is LNHDA, CDR2 SQIVND (reference sequence). The CDR3 extends over 14 amino acids.

The V and J genes are TRBV5-6 and TRBJ1-2; checking the TCRdb D call of TRBD1 is not possible without DNA. Per the germline V gene, CDR1 is SGHDT and CDR2 is YYEEEE. The length of the CDR3 is 14 residues. CDR3 loop: CASSYTGSNYGYTF.

J is TRBJ1-5 and V is TRBV4-1. The germline gives CDR1 MGHRA, CDR2 YSYEKL. This CDR3 comprises 19 residues. This CDR3 reads CASSQVLGKPPMSNQPQHF.

V gene TRBV4-1 combines with J gene TRBJ1-5. The CDR3 is 16 amino acids. Germline V CDR1 and CDR2: MGHRA, YSYEKL. The CDR3 loop is CASSQDAGLRGQPQHF.

This sequence joins TRBV15 and TRBJ1-6. The CDR3 is made up of 18 amino acids. Germline CDR1 reads LNHNV; CDR2 reads YYDKDF (reference sequence). CDR3 region: CATSRVPVPSSYNSPLHF.

This chain uses TRBV19 with TRBJ2-2; TCRdb calls TRBD1, which cannot be checked without DNA. CDR1 LNHDA and CDR2 SQIVND come from the germline V gene (reference sequence). This CDR3 region has 13 residues. CDR3: CASNTGSAGELFF. The variable domain in full, completed from reference TRBV19 and TRBJ2-2, reads DGGITQSPKYLFRKEGQNVTLSCEQNLNHDAMYWYRQDPGQGLRLIYYSQIVNDFQKGDIAEGYSVSREKKESFPLTVTSAQKNPTAFYLCASNTGSAGELFFGEGSRLTVL.

The CDR3 region is CASSPTGNTIYF. The gene calls are TRBV12-3 or TRBV12-4 and TRBJ1-3. CDR3 size: 12 residues.

This chain connects TRBV14 to TRBJ2-3; TCRdb indicates TRBD1, and absent DNA this call remains unverified. The CDR3 runs 17 residues. The germline gives CDR1 SGHDN, CDR2 FVKESK. The CDR3 here is CASSPPLDRGDTDTQYF. Drawing the rest from reference TRBV14 and TRBJ2-3, the complete variable domain is EAGVTQFPSHSVIEKGQTVTLRCDPISGHDNLYWYRRVMGKEIKFLLHFVKESKQDESGMPNNRFLAERTGGTYSTLKVQPAELEDSGVYFCASSPPLDRGDTDTQYFGPGTRLTVL.

The chain uses TRBV7-3 and TRBJ2-2; TCRdb reports TRBD1, a call that lacks DNA to check it against. The germline CDR1 and CDR2 sequences are SGHTA and FQGTGA. CDR3 size: 15 residues. The CDR3 region is CASSSPGLNTGELFF.

The chain is built from TRBV4-1 and TRBJ2-7; no DNA is available, so the TRBD2 call from TCRdb remains unchecked. Germline CDR1 reads MGHRA; CDR2 reads YSYEKL. This CDR3 contains 14 residues. CDR3 residues: CASSPIQGRNEQYF.

The CDR3 loop reads CASSTPGTGGVNGYTF. The chain links TRBV5-1 to TRBJ1-2; TCRdb designates TRBD1, a call that cannot be tested without DNA. This CDR3 contains 16 residues. Germline-derived CDR1 and CDR2 are SGHRS and YFSETQ.

J is TRBJ2-5 and V is TRBV12-3 or TRBV12-4; absent DNA, TCRdb's TRBD2 call cannot be checked. This CDR3 region has 15 residues. CDR3: CASSLEASGVETQYF.

V is TRBV24-1 and J is TRBJ2-1; TCRdb indicates TRBD2, and absent DNA this call remains unverified. Germline CDR1 is KGHDR and CDR2 is SFDVKD. CDR3 length: 13 residues. This CDR3 is CATSAGLANEQFF.

J is TRBJ2-3 and V is TRBV2; TCRdb's D gene call, TRBD2, goes unchecked for lack of DNA. The V gene's germline CDR1 is SNHLY and CDR2 FYNNEI. The CDR3 spans 16 residues. The CDR3 is CASSEDLAGVGDTQYF.

CDR3 loop: CASSQEGTGVYNEQFF. The J gene is TRBJ2-1, the V gene TRBV4-1; lacking DNA, the TRBD1 call made by TCRdb goes unchecked. Germline V gives CDR1 MGHRA, CDR2 YSYEKL. The CDR3 extends over 16 amino acids.